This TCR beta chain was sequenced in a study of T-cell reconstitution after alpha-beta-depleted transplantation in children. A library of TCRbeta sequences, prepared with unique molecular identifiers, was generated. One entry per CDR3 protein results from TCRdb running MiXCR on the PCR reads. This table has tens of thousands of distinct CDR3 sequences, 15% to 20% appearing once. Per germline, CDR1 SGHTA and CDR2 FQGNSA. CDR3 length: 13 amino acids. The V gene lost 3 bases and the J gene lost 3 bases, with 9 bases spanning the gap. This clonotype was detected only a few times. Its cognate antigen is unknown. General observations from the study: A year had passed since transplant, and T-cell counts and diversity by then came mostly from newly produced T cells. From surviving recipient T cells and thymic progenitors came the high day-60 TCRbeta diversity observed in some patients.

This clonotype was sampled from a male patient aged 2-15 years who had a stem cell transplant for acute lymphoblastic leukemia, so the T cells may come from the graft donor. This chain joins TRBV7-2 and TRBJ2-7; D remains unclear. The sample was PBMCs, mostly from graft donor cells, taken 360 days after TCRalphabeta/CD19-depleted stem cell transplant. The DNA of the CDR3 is TGTGCCAGCAGCTTGTTTGTCCGCTACGAGCAGTACTTC. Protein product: CASSLFVRYEQYF.